This TCR beta chain comes out of a study of metastatic and nonmetastatic thyroid tumors. MiXCR was used by TCRdb to re-call the PCR reads. The sample has tens of thousands of clones, roughly 30% seen once. Each patient went into thyroid surgery without having received any treatment. CDR1 is MDHEN, CDR2 SYDVKM, per germline. Trimming cost V 5 bases and J 1 base; bases outside gene matches: 5. This CDR3 has 14 residues. Input material: blood. The receptor's source is a female donor with papillary thyroid cancer or a benign thyroid nodule (not recorded which). Some clones in this sample may be carry-over from other donors' samples. The chain joins TRBV28 to TRBJ2-7; TRBD1 aligns across 7 bases. This chain's CDR3 is CASSTPGQSYEQYF. CDR3 in DNA: TGTGCCAGCAGTACGCCGGGACAGTCCTACGAGCAGTACTTC.